This T cell receptor (beta chain) originates from a study of T cells in localized non-small cell lung cancer. On this clone itself: What it binds is unknown.

Study observations and caveats: Among blood samples, higher T cell density accompanied longer overall survival. Uninvolved neighboring lung showed the greatest T cell clonality, exceeding tumor. Researchers found a median around 59 of the top 100 tumor clones in adjacent lung.

Repertoires were generated with immunoSEQ multiplex PCR, while TCRdb's copy carries only in-frame clones and drops some. The sample gives 100,000 to 150,000 clones, approximately 88% of which show up once; about 1.5% is in the top ten. This CDR3 has 13 amino acids. Per germline, CDR1 MDHEN and CDR2 SYDVKM. The V gene lost 3 bases and the J gene lost 7 bases, with 12 bases spanning the gap. The chain joins TRBV28 to TRBJ1-2, with no clear D. Specimen: peripheral blood, collected before any cancer treatment. This receptor was identified in a female donor over 55 with stage I lung adenocarcinoma. The CDR3 DNA is TGTGCCAGCAGTTTGGTAGGGTTCTTTGGCTACACCTTC. It specifies CASSLVGFFGYTF.